One sample yielded the 2 T cell receptor beta chains listed below, sequenced in a study of blood T cell repertoires in COVID-19 (dated by TCRdb to about 2020). Libraries were prepared through the immunoSEQ multiplex PCR assay. TCRdb took over this immuneACCESS table, retaining in-frame rearrangements with V and J assigned. Such tables are incomplete; in checked studies, under half of the missing clones stem from an unresolved V gene, and the remainder is unexplained. The sample yields tens of thousands of clones; around 90% were counted once. The ten biggest clones cover roughly three fifths of the sample. Sequencing was carried out using peripheral blood. All receptors come from a man between 65 and 85 years old with acute or convalescent COVID-19.

The V call is TRBV28, the J call TRBJ2-7, with 7 nucleotides matching TRBD2. The CDR3 loop spans 19 amino acids. V gave up 5 bases and J gave up 2 bases; unmatched junction bases: 21. Germline assignment: CDR1 MDHEN and CDR2 SYDVKM. Here the CDR3 DNA reads TGTGCCAGCAGTCCCCCGCTTGGGCCAGAGAGCGGGACCACCTACGAGCAGTACTTC. This sequence encodes CASSPPLGPESGTTYEQYF.

The chain uses TRBV7-3 and TRBJ2-3, with D unresolved. The CDR3 consists of 14 residues. Trimming left V 5 bases short and J 6 bases short, with 15 bases between. Germline-derived CDR1 and CDR2 are SGHTA and FQGTGA. The CDR3: CASSPVPSWDTQYF. The CDR3 DNA is TGTGCCAGCAGCCCAGTACCTTCTTGGGATACGCAGTATTTT.